This T cell receptor (beta chain) derives from a study of OX40 agonist ivuxolimab in advanced cancers. The overall study: Every 2 weeks, patients received ivuxolimab intravenously, dosed at 0.01 to 10 mg/kg. Partial responses, seen in three patients, involved one hepatocellular carcinoma and two cutaneous melanomas. Recorded diagnoses for dose-escalation patients were hepatocellular carcinoma, melanoma, renal cell or head and neck cancer.

The assay was immunoSEQ multiplex PCR, and TCRdb's table has in-frame clones only and misses some. The data contain about 120,000 clones, 85% to 90% of them singletons. CDR1 and CDR2 (germline): SGHDN, FVKESK. V was clipped by 2 bases and J by 6 bases, with 14 bases between them. This CDR3 region has 15 residues. Study-wide results and limits: Within 6 weeks, CD4+ and CD8+ blood T cells expanded clonally at 0.1 to 3.0 mg/kg.

Comment on this clone: Antigen specificity is unknown.

The sequences come from CD4+ or CD8+ T cells sorted from blood, collected in a trial of the OX40 agonist ivuxolimab. The rearrangement joins TRBV14 to TRBJ2-1, with TRBD2 as a possible D gene (7 bases). This TCR was sampled from an adult with an advanced solid tumor such as melanoma, head and neck, liver or kidney cancer. CDR3 sequence reads: CASSQLERGGNEQFF. The CDR3 DNA reads as TGTGCCAGCAGCCAACTCGAAAGGGGGGGCAATGAGCAGTTCTTC.